Below, 10 T cell receptor beta chains from the same sample are listed, as sequenced in a study of cytomegalovirus exposure and HLA in healthy donors. PCR involved 60 Vbeta and 13 Jbeta primers. Some clones are missing from TCRdb's copy, which holds only in-frame ones; the method was immunoSEQ multiplex PCR. In the table there are about 150,000 clones, 70% to 80% of which are singletons. The sample comprised PBMCs. Receptor source: a man aged 30 to 45 in good health and CMV-seropositive.

This clone was counted once. J is TRBJ2-1 and V is TRBV9; 10 bases map to TRBD2. V trimming: 4 bases; J trimming: 9 bases; junction bases outside the gene matches: 7. Per germline, CDR1 SGDLS and CDR2 YYNGEE. This CDR3 has 14 residues. CDR3 region: CASSSGTSDAEQFF. DNA of the CDR3: TGTGCCAGCAGCTCCGGGACTAGCGACGCTGAGCAGTTCTTC.

The rearrangement joins TRBV5-1 to TRBJ2-7; TRBD1 agrees at 7 bases. Germline CDR1 is SGHRS and CDR2 is YFSETQ. V lost 4 bases, J lost 3 bases, and 10 bases stayed unmatched. The CDR3 consists of 15 residues. The CDR3 DNA sequence: TGCGCCAGCAGCGCCCCGGGACAGTCCAACTACGAGCAGTACTTC. Translated, it gives CASSAPGQSNYEQYF.

The chain uses TRBV5-4 and TRBJ2-3, with 14 nucleotides matching TRBD2. The CDR3 has 19 amino acids. Looked up from germline, CDR1 is SGHNT and CDR2 is YYREEE (reference sequence). V trimming: 0 bases; J trimming: 1 base; junction bases outside the gene matches: 7. CDR3 amino acids: CASSLGGTSGRLGTDTQYF. Here the CDR3 DNA reads TGTGCCAGCAGCTTGGGGGGGACTAGCGGGAGATTGGGCACAGATACGCAGTATTTT.

This clone was counted only a few times. The chain joins TRBV4-1 to TRBJ1-4; 10 positions match TRBD1. The CDR3 runs 17 residues. Trimming cost V 3 bases and J 8 bases; bases outside gene matches: 12. CDR1 and CDR2 (germline): MGHRA, YSYEKL. In DNA, the CDR3 is TGCGCCAGCAGCCAGCCGGGACAGGGGATTTTAAGGGAAAAACTGTTTTTT. The encoded protein is CASSQPGQGILREKLFF.

The rearrangement links TRBV5-1 to TRBJ1-1; D not certain. The germline gives CDR1 SGHRS, CDR2 YFSETQ. This CDR3 has 14 residues. The V end lost 4 bases, the J end lost 1 base, and 11 bases lay between the germline ends. CDR3 nucleotides: TGCGCCAGCAGCCAGAACCAGGAGAACACTGAAGCTTTCTTT. It translates to CASSQNQENTEAFF. Full variable domain (missing parts from reference TRBV5-1 and TRBJ1-1): KAGVTQTPRYLIKTRGQQVTLSCSPISGHRSVSWYQQTPGQGLQFLFEYFSETQRNKGNFPGRFSGRQFSNSRSEMNVSTLELGDSALYLCASSQNQENTEAFFGQGTRLTVV.

The chain is built from TRBV28 and TRBJ2-1; 9 bases align to TRBD2. Germline CDR1 and CDR2: MDHEN and SYDVKM. The V segment lost 7 bases and the J segment 0 bases; nucleotides outside the gene matches: 10. This CDR3 is built from 17 residues. In DNA form, the CDR3 reads TGTGCCAGCATCTCTTCTAGCGGGACCAGCTCCTACAATGAGCAGTTCTTC. It yields the protein CASISSSGTSSYNEQFF. Together with reference TRBV28 and TRBJ2-1, the CDR3 gives the full variable domain: DVKVTQSSRYLVKRTGEKVFLECVQDMDHENMFWYRQDPGLGLRLIYFSYDVKMKEKGDIPEGYSVSREKKERFSLILESASTNQTSMYLCASISSSGTSSYNEQFFGPGTRLTVL.

This sequence joins TRBV6-5 and TRBJ1-5; TRBD1 matches at 7 bases. Trimming cost V 5 bases and J 4 bases; bases outside gene matches: 8. Per germline, CDR1 MNHEY and CDR2 SVGAGI. CDR3 length: 15 residues. This CDR3 reads CASSLTTGPNQPQHF. The DNA of the CDR3 is TGTGCCAGCAGTCTGACGACAGGGCCGAATCAGCCCCAGCATTTT.

The chain joins TRBV19 to TRBJ2-3, with D possibly matching TRBD1 (5 bases). Germline loops: CDR1 LNHDA, CDR2 SQIVND (reference sequence). V lost 2 bases and J 4 bases, leaving 13 bases between the germline ends. The CDR3 totals 15 residues. CDR3 DNA: TGTGCCAGTAGTATAAGGCAGGGAATAGCAGATACGCAGTATTTT. This sequence encodes CASSIRQGIADTQYF. The variable domain in full, completed from reference TRBV19 and TRBJ2-3, reads DGGITQSPKYLFRKEGQNVTLSCEQNLNHDAMYWYRQDPGQGLRLIYYSQIVNDFQKGDIAEGYSVSREKKESFPLTVTSAQKNPTAFYLCASSIRQGIADTQYFGPGTRLTVL.

The chain uses TRBV7-2 and TRBJ1-1, with a possible D match to TRBD1 (6 bases). V lost 2 bases and J lost 3, with 10 bases in between. This CDR3 comprises 14 residues. CDR1 is SGHTA and CDR2 is FQGNSA in the germline V gene. The CDR3 sequence is CASSLTGTDTEAFF. CDR3 nucleotides: TGTGCCAGCAGCTTAACAGGGACGGACACTGAAGCTTTCTTT.

This clone came up a few times. V and J are TRBV4-1 and TRBJ2-7; 9 nucleotides align to TRBD2. The ends lost 0 bases at V and 4 bases at J; junction bases unmatched: 4. This CDR3 comprises 15 residues. CDR1 is MGHRA, CDR2 YSYEKL, per germline. The CDR3 region is CASSQESGGIYEQYF. CDR3 in DNA: TGCGCCAGCAGCCAAGAGAGCGGGGGGATTTACGAGCAGTACTTC.